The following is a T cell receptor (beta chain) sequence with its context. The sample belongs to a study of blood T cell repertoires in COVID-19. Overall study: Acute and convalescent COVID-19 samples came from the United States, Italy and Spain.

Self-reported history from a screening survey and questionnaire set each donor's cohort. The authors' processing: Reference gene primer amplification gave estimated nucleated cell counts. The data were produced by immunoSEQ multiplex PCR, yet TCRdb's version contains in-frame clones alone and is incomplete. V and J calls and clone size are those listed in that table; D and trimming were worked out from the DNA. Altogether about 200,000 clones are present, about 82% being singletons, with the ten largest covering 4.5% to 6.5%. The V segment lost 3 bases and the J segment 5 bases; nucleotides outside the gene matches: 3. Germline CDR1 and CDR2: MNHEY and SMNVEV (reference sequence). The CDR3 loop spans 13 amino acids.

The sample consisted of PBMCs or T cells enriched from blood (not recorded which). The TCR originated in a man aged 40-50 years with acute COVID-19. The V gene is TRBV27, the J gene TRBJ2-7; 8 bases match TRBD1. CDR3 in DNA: TGTGCCAGCAGTTTGCACAGGGGGAACGAGCAGTACTTC. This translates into CASSLHRGNEQYF.